This paragraph reports one T cell receptor beta chain. The antigen is undetermined. The record originates from a study of cytomegalovirus exposure and HLA in healthy donors. Notes on the study in general: It was only CMV serostatus that was available as immune exposure information.

Germline values: CDR1 SGDLS, CDR2 YYNGEE. The ends were cut back, 0 bases at V and 7 bases at J, with 16 bases in the middle. The CDR3 has 15 amino acids. Primers: 60 Vbeta forward and 13 Jbeta reverse. The assay was immunoSEQ multiplex PCR, and TCRdb's table has in-frame clones only and misses some. The top ten clones hold less than 9.5% of a sample with approximately 110,000 clones, approximately 76% of them seen once. What was sequenced was PBMCs. The rearrangement joins TRBV9 to TRBJ1-2; D not resolved. The TCR was taken from a woman aged 50 to 65 in good health and CMV-seropositive. The DNA for the CDR3 is TGTGCCAGCAGCGTAGCTCCCGGACTGACCTTTGGCTACACCTTC. Its protein product is CASSVAPGLTFGYTF.